The next 21 T cell receptor beta chains were all read from a single sample in a study of T cell clonotyping in hematopoietic cell transplantation. The data were produced by immunoSEQ multiplex PCR, yet TCRdb's version contains in-frame clones alone and is incomplete. The sample has 15,000 to 20,000 clones, around 55% seen once; the top ten hold 12%. The sequenced sample was PBMCs, obtained 30 days after allogeneic stem cell transplant. The origin of the receptors is a male patient in his fifties or sixties who had an allogeneic stem cell transplant from an unrelated donor, so T cells may come from the graft donor. Some clones in this sample may be carry-over from other donors' samples.

This clone was seen more than once but under ten times. V usage is TRBV19 and J usage is TRBJ1-5; the D gene is possibly TRBD1 (6 bases). The CDR3 has 11 amino acids. V was trimmed by 4 bases and J by 11 bases, leaving 9 bases between them. Germline values: CDR1 LNHDA, CDR2 SQIVND (reference sequence). CDR3 sequence: CASSTQGTQHF. The CDR3 DNA sequence: TGTGCCAGTAGTACCCAGGGGACCCAGCATTTT.

V is TRBV30 and J is TRBJ2-3, with D perhaps TRBD2 (5 bases). Trimming stripped 2 bases from V and 1 base from J, with 7 bases between. CDR1 GTSNPN and CDR2 SVGIG come from the germline V gene (reference sequence). The CDR3 is made up of 13 amino acids. CDR3 bases: TGTGCCTGGAGTAACGGGGGCACAGATACGCAGTATTTT. Its protein product is CAWSNGGTDTQYF.

This chain uses TRBV6-1 with TRBJ2-3; 7 nucleotides agree with TRBD1. Losses at the gene ends were 3 bases for V and 3 bases for J; bases not matched to a gene: 3. The CDR3 runs 14 residues. Germline V gives CDR1 MNHNS, CDR2 SASEGT. The CDR3 loop is CASSEGQWTDTQYF. CDR3 nucleotides: TGTGCCAGCAGTGAGGGACAGTGGACAGATACGCAGTATTTT.

The chain has TRBV14 and TRBJ1-4; D gene unclear. V dropped 3 bases and J dropped 8 bases, with 10 bases sitting between them. This CDR3 spans 13 amino acids. Germline-derived CDR1 and CDR2 are SGHDN and FVKESK. Here the CDR3 DNA reads TGTGCCAGCAGCCAGGGGATTTGGGAAAAACTGTTTTTT. Residues: CASSQGIWEKLFF. The complete variable domain, with remaining parts taken from reference TRBV14 and TRBJ1-4, reads EAGVTQFPSHSVIEKGQTVTLRCDPISGHDNLYWYRRVMGKEIKFLLHFVKESKQDESGMPNNRFLAERTGGTYSTLKVQPAELEDSGVYFCASSQGIWEKLFFGSGTQLSVL.

The gene calls are TRBV5-1 and TRBJ1-1, with D tentatively TRBD1 (6 bases). V lost 0 bases and J lost 1, with 10 bases in between. The length of the CDR3 is 15 residues. Germline CDR1 reads SGHRS; CDR2 reads YFSETQ. CDR3 sequence (DNA): TGCGCCAGCAGCTTGGTCCCGGGGGCGAACACTGAAGCTTTCTTT. This encodes CASSLVPGANTEAFF.

The chain is built from TRBV2 and TRBJ1-4, with 7 bases lining up with TRBD1. With V trimmed by 5 bases and J by 4 bases, 4 bases remained unmatched. The CDR3 runs 14 residues. Per the germline V gene, CDR1 is SNHLY and CDR2 is FYNNEI. CDR3 sequence: CASSTGQLNEKLFF. As DNA, the CDR3 is TGTGCCAGCAGTACGGGACAGCTTAATGAAAAACTGTTTTTT.

The chain employs TRBV5-6 and TRBJ2-7; 8 positions agree with TRBD1. The CDR3 totals 14 residues. The germline CDR1 and CDR2 sequences are SGHDT and YYEEEE. The V gene end was trimmed by 2 bases and the J gene end by 2 bases; junction bases not matched to a gene: 3. Here the CDR3 DNA reads TGTGCCAGCAGCTTACAGGGGGAACCCTACGAGCAGTACTTC. Amino acids: CASSLQGEPYEQYF.

The V gene is TRBV6-1, the J gene TRBJ2-7; TRBD2 agrees at 12 bases. This CDR3 has 15 residues. Germline V lookup: CDR1 MNHNS, CDR2 SASEGT. Trimming removed 2 bases from V and 5 bases from J; junction bases left unmatched: 4. CDR3 loop: CASSELAGGPDEQYF. CDR3 nucleotides: TGTGCCAGCAGTGAACTAGCGGGAGGGCCTGACGAGCAGTACTTC.

The J gene is TRBJ1-2, the V gene TRBV7-2; D gene uncertain. This CDR3 comprises 14 residues. Germline V gene lookup returns CDR1 SGHTA and CDR2 FQGNSA. Trimming left V 7 bases short and J 1 base short, with 13 bases between. The DNA of the CDR3 is TGTGCCAGCATCTTCCCGGCCGGTAACTATGGCTACACCTTC. It codes for CASIFPAGNYGYTF.

This chain joins TRBV30 and TRBJ2-5, with unresolved D. The CDR3 is 13 amino acids. Germline V gene data show CDR1 as GTSNPN and CDR2 as SVGIG (reference sequence). V dropped 2 bases and J dropped 5 bases, with 12 bases sitting between them. The DNA of the CDR3 is TGTGCCTGGAGTCGAACTTTCCAGGAGACCCAGTACTTC. Protein: CAWSRTFQETQYF. The complete variable domain, with remaining parts taken from reference TRBV30 and TRBJ2-5, reads SQTIHQWPATLVQPVGSPLSLECTVEGTSNPNLYWYRQAAGRGLQLLFYSVGIGQISSEVPQNLSASRPQDRQFILSSKKLLLSDSGFYLCAWSRTFQETQYFGPGTRLLVL.

The chain recombines TRBV25-1 with TRBJ2-5; a possible D gene is TRBD1 (8 bases). Germline V lookup: CDR1 MGHDK, CDR2 SYGVNS. The ends were cut back, 10 bases at V and 5 bases at J, with 14 bases in the middle. The CDR3 contains 12 residues. The CDR3 spells CATTGGGETQYF. The CDR3 DNA follows: TGTGCCACCACAGGGGGGGGTGAGACCCAGTACTTC.

This chain links TRBV10-3 with TRBJ2-7; 8 bases fit TRBD1. V lost 9 bases, J lost 1 base, and 2 bases stayed unmatched. Germline V gene data show CDR1 as ENHRY and CDR2 as SYGVKD. This CDR3 comprises 12 residues. The CDR3 nucleotides read TGTGCCATAGGGACAGGTTCCTACGAGCAGTACTTC. Its translation: CAIGTGSYEQYF.

V is TRBV5-1 and J is TRBJ1-1; perhaps TRBD1 as D (5 bases). Germline V gives CDR1 SGHRS, CDR2 YFSETQ. The CDR3 is 14 residues long. V dropped 8 bases and J dropped 3 bases, with 17 bases sitting between them. The CDR3 region is CASGPLQGHTEAFF. DNA of the CDR3: TGCGCCAGTGGACCACTCCAGGGTCACACTGAAGCTTTCTTT.

The chain has TRBV28 and TRBJ1-1; TRBD1 matches at 8 bases. CDR1 and CDR2 from the germline V gene are MDHEN and SYDVKM. The length of the CDR3 is 16 residues. The V gene end was trimmed by 4 bases and the J gene end by 4 bases; junction bases not matched to a gene: 11. The CDR3 nucleotides read TGTGCCAGCAGTTGGGAATGGACAGGGCGGAGCACTGAAGCTTTCTTT. Translation: CASSWEWTGRSTEAFF.

In this sample, this clone turned up a few times. The DNA for the CDR3 is TGTGCCAGCAGACTCAACGACAGGGTCAATCAGCCCCAGCATTTT. Protein: CASRLNDRVNQPQHF. This chain uses TRBV6-5 with TRBJ1-5, with 7 positions matching TRBD1. The germline gives CDR1 MNHEY, CDR2 SVGAGI. This CDR3 is built from 15 residues. The V gene end was trimmed by 6 bases and the J gene end by 3 bases; junction bases not matched to a gene: 8.

About this clone: Relative to the germline gene, one junction end is altered; a read error may explain this. V and J are TRBV30 and TRBJ2-1, with D hard to call. Germline CDR1 and CDR2: GTSNPN and SVGIG (reference sequence). The CDR3 sequence is 17 residues long. DNA for the CDR3: TGTGCCTGGAAGAGCCCCACGAGGCAGGTTGGGTACAATGGGCAGTTCTTC. It codes for CAWKSPTRQVGYNGQFF.

The V call is TRBV19, the J call TRBJ2-5, with 13 nucleotides matching TRBD2. Per germline, CDR1 LNHDA and CDR2 SQIVND (reference sequence). This CDR3 is 17 amino acids long. V was pared by 5 bases and J by 1 base, with 7 bases of the junction left unmatched. The CDR3 protein is CASSGGGLAGSQETQYF. The CDR3 DNA follows: TGTGCCAGTAGTGGGGGGGGACTAGCGGGGTCCCAAGAGACCCAGTACTTC.

As for this clone: Its ends do not fully match the called genes, so a read error is possible. This chain connects TRBV5-6 to TRBJ2-7; 8 positions match TRBD1. The germline V gene has CDR1 SGHDT and CDR2 YYEEEE. This CDR3 spans 14 amino acids. CDR3 sequence reads: CVSSLQGEPYEQYF. CDR3 coding DNA: TGTGTCAGCAGCTTACAGGGGGAACCCTACGAGCAGTACTTC.

This chain connects TRBV29-1 to TRBJ1-2, with 7 bases identical to TRBD1. J gave up 8 bases and V 6 bases, and 3 bases lay outside the gene matches. The CDR3 totals 10 residues. CDR1 and CDR2 (germline): SQVTM, ANQGSEA. CDR3 in DNA: TGCAGCGTCGGACAGGAGGGCTACACCTTC. Protein sequence: CSVGQEGYTF.

The V and J genes are TRBV19 and TRBJ1-6; perhaps TRBD1 as D (5 bases). CDR3 length: 13 amino acids. V was pared by 5 bases and J by 8 bases, with 10 bases between. Germline CDR1 reads LNHDA; CDR2 reads SQIVND (reference sequence). This CDR3 reads CASSRGTYSPLHF. The CDR3, as DNA: TGTGCCAGTAGTCGAGGGACTTATTCACCCCTCCACTTT.

The V call is TRBV9, the J call TRBJ2-5; no definite D call. Germline CDR1 reads SGDLS; CDR2 reads YYNGEE. There are 13 residues in the CDR3. V was cut by 4 bases and J by 2 bases, with 9 bases left in between. The CDR3 loop is CASSPMEQETQYF. CDR3 in DNA: TGTGCCAGCAGCCCAATGGAACAAGAGACCCAGTACTTC.